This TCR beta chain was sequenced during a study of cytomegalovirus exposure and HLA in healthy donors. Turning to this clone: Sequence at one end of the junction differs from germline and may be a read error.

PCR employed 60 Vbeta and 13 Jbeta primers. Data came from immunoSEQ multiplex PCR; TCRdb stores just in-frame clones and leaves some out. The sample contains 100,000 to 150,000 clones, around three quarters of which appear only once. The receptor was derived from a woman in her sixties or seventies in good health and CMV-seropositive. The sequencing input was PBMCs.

The CDR3 protein is CSSSLEMGQLGYTF. The CDR3 nucleotides read TGTTCCAGCAGCCTAGAGATGGGACAACTTGGCTACACCTTC. The chain couples TRBV7-9 to TRBJ1-2, with D perhaps TRBD1 (6 bases). Germline-derived CDR1 and CDR2 are SEHNR and FQNEAQ (reference sequence). This CDR3 spans 14 amino acids.